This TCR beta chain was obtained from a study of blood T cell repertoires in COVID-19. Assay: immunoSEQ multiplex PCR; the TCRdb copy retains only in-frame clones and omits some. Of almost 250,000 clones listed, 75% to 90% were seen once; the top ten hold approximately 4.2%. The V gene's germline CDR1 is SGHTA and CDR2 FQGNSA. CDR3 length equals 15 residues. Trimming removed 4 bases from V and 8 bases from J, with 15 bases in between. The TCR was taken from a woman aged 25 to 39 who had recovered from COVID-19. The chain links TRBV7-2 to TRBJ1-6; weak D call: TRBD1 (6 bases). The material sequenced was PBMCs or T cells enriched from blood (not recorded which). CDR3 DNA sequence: TGTGCCAGCAGCTCAGCGACAGGTATCGATTCACCCCTCCACTTT. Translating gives CASSSATGIDSPLHF.